Listed here are 2 T cell receptor beta chains from one sample, sequenced in a study of cytomegalovirus exposure and HLA in healthy donors. Primers: 60 Vbeta forward and 13 Jbeta reverse. The method was immunoSEQ multiplex PCR; TCRdb's version includes in-frame clones alone and lacks a portion of them. The repertoire has around 100,000 clones, around 82% of them found once; the top ten carry approximately 10%. The sample taken for sequencing was PBMCs. These receptor sequences come from a woman aged 18-29 years in good health and CMV-seropositive.

The chain uses TRBV5-1 and TRBJ2-1; 10 bases are shared with TRBD2. V lost 0 bases and J lost 4; bases outside the gene matches: 1. The CDR3 is made up of 15 amino acids. CDR1 and CDR2 (germline): SGHRS, YFSETQ. CDR3 in amino acids: CASSLGLAGYNEQFF. CDR3 sequence (DNA): TGCGCCAGCAGCTTGGGACTAGCGGGTTACAATGAGCAGTTCTTC.

The J gene is TRBJ2-1, the V gene TRBV9; D ambiguous. The CDR3 is 12 amino acids. Germline V gives CDR1 SGDLS, CDR2 YYNGEE. The V end was cut by 4 bases, the J end by 7 bases, with 9 bases between. CDR3 residues: CASSPKMNEQFF. The CDR3 coding sequence is TGTGCCAGCAGCCCCAAAATGAATGAGCAGTTCTTC.